Below are 32 T cell receptor beta chains sequenced from a single sample in a study of identical twins. Each CDR3 protein gets one entry after TCRdb re-called the 5' RACE reads with MiXCR. The table lists 600,000 to 850,000 distinct CDR3 sequences, 15% to 20% of them singletons. The same specimen was also included in a second study, on T cells expressing NK-cell markers.

The sequenced material came from PBMCs. Receptors originate from a woman between 18 and 29 years old in good health.

This rearrangement joins TRBV18 to TRBJ2-1, with no clear D. Trimming pared 2 bases from V and 5 bases from J, leaving 4 bases between. The CDR3 runs to 12 residues. CDR1 is KGHSH, CDR2 LQKENI, per germline. The CDR3 region has the DNA TGTGCCAGCTCACCAAGAAACAATGAGCAGTTCTTC. The encoded protein is CASSPRNNEQFF.

The CDR3 DNA follows: TGTGCCAGCAGCCCTCAACTAGCGGGCACAGAGACCCAGTACTTC. Translation: CASSPQLAGTETQYF. The J gene is TRBJ2-5, the V gene TRBV6-1; 9 bases line up with TRBD2. CDR1 is MNHNS, CDR2 SASEGT, per germline. Germline trimming cut 6 bases from V and 4 bases from J; bases unmatched to any gene: 9. This CDR3 has 15 amino acids.

This clonotype has a count of ten or more. This rearrangement joins TRBV5-1 to TRBJ2-7; 9 bases are a match to TRBD2. The germline V gene encodes CDR1 SGHRS and CDR2 YFSETQ. CDR3 length: 17 amino acids. With V trimmed by 0 bases and J by 3 bases, 10 bases remained unmatched. CDR3: CASSLEPLGLAIYEQYF. Written as DNA, the CDR3 is TGCGCCAGCAGCTTGGAGCCTTTGGGACTAGCCATCTACGAGCAGTACTTC.

This sequence joins TRBV10-3 and TRBJ2-3; 9 bases are shared with TRBD2. CDR3 size: 13 residues. In germline, CDR1 is ENHRY, CDR2 SYGVKD. Losses at the gene ends were 8 bases for V and 3 bases for J; bases not matched to a gene: 3. In DNA, the CDR3 is TGTGCCATCTTAAGCGGGGGGACAGATACGCAGTATTTT. Translated: CAILSGGTDTQYF.

The V and J genes are TRBV27 and TRBJ2-5; TRBD1 or TRBD2 may be the D gene (5 bases each). CDR1 MNHEY and CDR2 SMNVEV come from the germline V gene (reference sequence). Trimming shortened V by 2 bases and J by 3 bases, and 10 bases separated the two germline ends. This CDR3 contains 14 residues. Written as DNA, the CDR3 is TGTGCCAGCAGTTTAATGGGGGTCGAAGAGACCCAGTACTTC. Translation gives CASSLMGVEETQYF.

The chain is built from TRBV10-3 and TRBJ2-1; the match to TRBD1 covers 8 bases. The CDR3 has 16 residues. Trimming at V came to 0 bases and at J to 6 bases, leaving 7 bases not matched to a gene. CDR1 is ENHRY and CDR2 is SYGVKD in the germline V gene. The CDR3 nucleotides are TGTGCCATCAGTGAGTCCCCGACAGGGGAACGCAATGAGCAGTTCTTC. Its translation: CAISESPTGERNEQFF.

This chain joins TRBV5-1 and TRBJ2-5, with TRBD2 as a possible D gene (6 bases). V shed 4 bases and J shed 4 bases, with 17 bases lying between them. The CDR3 has 15 amino acids. Looked up from germline, CDR1 is SGHRS and CDR2 is YFSETQ. CDR3 residues: CASSGSGDLTETQYF. The DNA for the CDR3 is TGCGCCAGCAGCGGATCGGGGGACCTCACAGAGACCCAGTACTTC.

The chain carries TRBV11-3 and TRBJ2-7, with 10 bases identical to TRBD2. Unmatched junction bases numbered 9, after V lost 8 bases and J lost 5 bases. Per the germline V gene, CDR1 is SGHNT and CDR2 is YENEEA. The CDR3 contains 14 residues. CDR3 in DNA: TGTGCCAGCTCGTGGACTAGCGGATATAACGAGCAGTACTTC. Translated, it gives CASSWTSGYNEQYF.

J is TRBJ2-1 and V is TRBV12-3 or TRBV12-4; 7 bases are shared with TRBD1. The length of the CDR3 is 15 residues. V was pared by 5 bases and J by 3 bases, with 7 bases of the junction left unmatched. The CDR3 DNA follows: TGTGCCAGCAGTACCGGGACAGAACGCTACAATGAGCAGTTCTTC. Translating it yields CASSTGTERYNEQFF.

There are a few counts of this clonotype. The rearrangement links TRBV7-9 to TRBJ2-1; D may match TRBD1 or TRBD2 (5 bases each). V dropped 2 bases and J dropped 14 bases, with 19 bases sitting between them. The CDR3 consists of 14 residues. Per germline, CDR1 SEHNR and CDR2 FQNEAQ (reference sequence). CDR3: CASSLIGARLVEFF. The CDR3 DNA sequence: TGTGCCAGCAGCTTAATCGGGGCCCGTTTAGTTGAGTTCTTC.

The chain links TRBV12-3 or TRBV12-4 to TRBJ1-2; D unresolved. V was cut by 4 bases and J by 6 bases, with 12 bases left in between. The CDR3 is 13 amino acids. As DNA, the CDR3 is TGTGCCAGCAGTTATTTGGGGATAAATGGCTACACCTTC. Translation gives CASSYLGINGYTF.

This rearrangement joins TRBV12-5 to TRBJ2-1; the D gene is possibly TRBD2 (6 bases). The CDR3 contains 16 residues. Germline CDR1 reads LGHNT; CDR2 reads FRNRAP. V lost 1 base and J 7 bases, leaving 17 bases between the germline ends. Written as DNA, the CDR3 is TGTGCTAGTGGTTTGGCATGGAGGACTACATCAAATGAGCAGTTCTTC. Translation gives CASGLAWRTTSNEQFF.

This CDR3 reads CASSFPLPAYNEQFF. The DNA for the CDR3 is TGTGCCAGCAGTTTTCCTCTCCCCGCTTACAATGAGCAGTTCTTC. The chain combines TRBV6-2 or TRBV6-3 with TRBJ2-1; no reliable D call. The germline V and J ends were trimmed by 4 bases and 4 bases, with 14 bases remaining between them. The V gene's germline CDR1 is MNHEY and CDR2 SVGEGT. The CDR3 has 15 residues.

In its sample, this clonotype was seen a few times. V usage is TRBV18 and J usage is TRBJ2-1; 9 bases map to TRBD2. The CDR3 has 17 amino acids. CDR1 is KGHSH, CDR2 LQKENI, per germline. V was clipped by 4 bases and J by 0 bases; unmatched bases: 7. This CDR3 reads CASSRGLAGSSYNEQFF. Here the CDR3 DNA reads TGTGCCAGCTCACGGGGGCTAGCGGGGAGCTCCTACAATGAGCAGTTCTTC.

This clonotype occurred a few times. CDR3 nucleotide sequence: TGTGCCAGCAGCTCCACGACAGGGTGGACTGAAGCTTTCTTT. It specifies CASSSTTGWTEAFF. The chain uses TRBV5-5 and TRBJ1-1; the match to TRBD1 covers 7 bases. CDR1 is SGHKS and CDR2 is YYEKEE in the germline V gene (reference sequence). The CDR3 is 14 amino acids. J lost 5 bases, V lost 3 bases, and 7 bases had no gene match.

This clonotype was found many times. The CDR3 DNA follows: TGCGCCAGCAGCCAGTCGGGACAGTTGAATGAAAAACTGTTTTTT. This sequence encodes CASSQSGQLNEKLFF. The chain employs TRBV4-3 and TRBJ1-4; 7 bases are shared with TRBD1. The ends lost 3 bases at V and 5 bases at J; junction bases unmatched: 6. CDR3 size: 15 residues. The germline V gene has CDR1 LGHNA and CDR2 YSLEER.

The chain is built from TRBV9 and TRBJ2-1; D remains ambiguous. The CDR3 has 13 residues. Looked up from germline, CDR1 is SGDLS and CDR2 is YYNGEE. V was shortened by 4 bases and J by 7 bases, with 12 bases between the two germline ends. In DNA, the CDR3 is TGTGCCAGCAGCTCCGCCCCCGGGAATGAGCAGTTCTTC. Protein product: CASSSAPGNEQFF.

The chain recombines TRBV27 with TRBJ2-5, with D perhaps being TRBD1 or TRBD2 (6 bases each). The germline CDR1 and CDR2 sequences are MNHEY and SMNVEV (reference sequence). CDR3 length equals 17 residues. V shed 0 bases and J shed 5 bases, with 19 bases lying between them. The CDR3, as DNA: TGTGCCAGCAGTTTATCGAGTGGGGACCGAGGGGGGGAGACCCAGTACTTC. Translated: CASSLSSGDRGGETQYF.

The table lists this clonotype with a few counts. This chain uses TRBV29-1 with TRBJ1-1; D is perhaps TRBD1 (6 bases). V shed 7 bases and J shed 0 bases, with 12 bases lying between them. Germline V gene lookup returns CDR1 SQVTM and CDR2 ANQGSEA. The CDR3 contains 13 residues. The CDR3 DNA sequence: TGCAGCGCTCGGGACACCATGAACACTGAAGCTTTCTTT. Its protein product is CSARDTMNTEAFF.

Written as DNA, the CDR3 is TGTGCCAGCAGCCAAGATCCTTGGCAGCCCCAGCATTTT. Protein: CASSQDPWQPQHF. The chain joins TRBV4-2 to TRBJ1-5; D unclear. CDR3 length: 13 amino acids. V lost 0 bases, J lost 7 bases, and 7 bases lay in between. From germline, CDR1 is LGHNA and CDR2 YNFKEQ.

The chain joins TRBV7-9 to TRBJ2-5; D may be TRBD2 (6 bases). The V gene's germline CDR1 is SEHNR and CDR2 FQNEAQ (reference sequence). The CDR3 sequence is 15 residues long. V was clipped by 1 base and J by 2 bases, with 11 bases between them. CDR3 sequence (DNA): TGTGCCAGCAGCTTAGTCGGACGGGAGCAAGAGACCCAGTACTTC. Translation: CASSLVGREQETQYF.

The chain uses TRBV12-3 or TRBV12-4 and TRBJ2-1, with 9 nucleotides matching TRBD2. The CDR3 totals 16 residues. V shed 6 bases and J 1 base; nucleotides not matched to a gene: 7. CDR3 DNA sequence: TGTGCCAGCAGCATACTAGCGGGTGGGTCCTACAATGAGCAGTTCTTC. Protein sequence: CASSILAGGSYNEQFF.

This clonotype was picked up a small number of times. The rearrangement links TRBV6-2 or TRBV6-3 to TRBJ1-1, with a tentative D call TRBD1 (5 bases). The CDR3 runs 16 residues. Germline CDR1 reads MNHEY; CDR2 reads SVGEGT. V was trimmed by 2 bases and J by 0 bases, leaving 13 bases between them. CDR3 in amino acids: CASSYQFQTVNTEAFF. DNA for the CDR3: TGTGCCAGCAGTTACCAATTTCAGACAGTGAACACTGAAGCTTTCTTT.

The rearrangement links TRBV5-5 to TRBJ2-1; D gene unclear. This CDR3 has 15 residues. Trimming shortened V by 3 bases and J by 3 bases, and 13 bases separated the two germline ends. CDR1 and CDR2 from the germline V gene are SGHKS and YYEKEE (reference sequence). The CDR3 nucleotides are TGTGCCAGCAGCTCTTCTAGTGTCTTCTACAATGAGCAGTTCTTC. Its translation is CASSSSSVFYNEQFF.

This sequence joins TRBV4-1 and TRBJ2-7, with a possible D match to TRBD1 (6 bases). Per the germline V gene, CDR1 is MGHRA and CDR2 is YSYEKL. The CDR3 length is 13 residues. Between the trimmed V and J ends, which lost 4 bases and 7 bases, there was a span of 14 bases. The CDR3 nucleotides are TGCGCCAGCAGCCCTCGGACAGAGCGGGAGCAGTACTTC. Protein: CASSPRTEREQYF.

This clonotype was observed a few times. This chain links TRBV7-2 with TRBJ2-5; D not resolved. The germline CDR1 and CDR2 sequences are SGHTA and FQGNSA. The CDR3 is 14 residues long. The germline V and J ends were trimmed by 2 bases and 4 bases, with 11 bases remaining between them. The CDR3: CASSLWSLGETQYF. CDR3 in DNA: TGTGCCAGCAGCTTATGGAGTCTAGGAGAGACCCAGTACTTC.

The chain joins TRBV6-1 to TRBJ2-2; 8 nucleotides align to TRBD2. The CDR3 is 15 amino acids. Germline CDR1 and CDR2: MNHNS and SASEGT. J gave up 4 bases and V 6 bases, and 7 bases lay outside the gene matches. CDR3 amino acids: CASRGQRGFTGELFF. DNA for the CDR3: TGTGCCAGCAGGGGCCAGCGGGGGTTCACCGGGGAGCTGTTTTTT.

A few counts support this clonotype. This chain connects TRBV6-5 to TRBJ2-7, with 8 bases that match TRBD1. This CDR3 comprises 15 residues. CDR1 and CDR2 from the germline V gene are MNHEY and SVGAGI. J gave up 5 bases and V 0 bases, and 6 bases lay outside the gene matches. The CDR3 region has the DNA TGTGCCAGCAGTTACTCGGCAGGGGGCGGCGACGAGCAGTACTTC. Translating it yields CASSYSAGGGDEQYF.

The sample holds many counts of this clonotype. V usage is TRBV12-3 or TRBV12-4 and J usage is TRBJ1-3, with D hard to call. This CDR3 has 14 amino acids. V lost 3 bases and J 4 bases, leaving 10 bases between the germline ends. CDR3 in amino acids: CASSFTGMGNTIYF. CDR3 nucleotides: TGTGCCAGCAGTTTTACCGGGATGGGAAACACCATATATTTT.

This chain uses TRBV15 with TRBJ1-2; D may be TRBD1 (6 bases). Trimming stripped 1 base from V and 8 bases from J, with 23 bases between. This CDR3 comprises 17 residues. From germline, CDR1 is LNHNV and CDR2 YYDKDF (reference sequence). The CDR3 nucleotides are TGTGCCACCAGCAGAGCTATTGGGCCGGGGGCCTCGGAAGGCTACACCTTC. Encoded protein: CATSRAIGPGASEGYTF. The full variable domain, in which reference TRBV15 and TRBJ1-2 provide the parts outside the CDR3, is DAMVIQNPRYQVTQFGKPVTLSCSQTLNHNVMYWYQQKSSQAPKLLFHYYDKDFNNEADTPDNFQSRRPNTSFCFLDIRSPGLGDTAMYLCATSRAIGPGASEGYTFGSGTRLTVV.

This chain joins TRBV25-1 and TRBJ2-1, with 7 bases matching TRBD2. The CDR3 is 14 residues long. Germline V lookup: CDR1 MGHDK, CDR2 SYGVNS. V dropped 4 bases and J dropped 7; count of bases not matched to a gene: 7. The CDR3: CASSVLAVRNEQFF. CDR3 in DNA: TGTGCCAGCAGTGTTCTAGCGGTGAGGAATGAGCAGTTCTTC.

This clonotype occurred a few times. The chain uses TRBV12-5 and TRBJ1-1; the D gene is possibly TRBD1 (5 bases). This CDR3 region has 13 residues. V was pared by 4 bases and J by 4 bases, with 10 bases between. Looked up from germline, CDR1 is LGHNT and CDR2 is FRNRAP. The chain's CDR3 is CASGSEGSTEAFF. CDR3 sequence (DNA): TGTGCTAGTGGTTCCGAGGGGAGCACTGAAGCTTTCTTT.